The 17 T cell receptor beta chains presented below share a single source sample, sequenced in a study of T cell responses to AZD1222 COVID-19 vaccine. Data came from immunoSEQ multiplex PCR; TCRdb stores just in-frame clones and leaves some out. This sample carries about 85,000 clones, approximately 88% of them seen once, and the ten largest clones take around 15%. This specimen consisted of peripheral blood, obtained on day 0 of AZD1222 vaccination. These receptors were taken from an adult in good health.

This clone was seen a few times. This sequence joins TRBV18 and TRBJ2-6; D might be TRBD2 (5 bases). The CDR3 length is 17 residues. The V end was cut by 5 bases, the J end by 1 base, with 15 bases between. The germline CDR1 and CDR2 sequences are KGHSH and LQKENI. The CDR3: CASSLTRSGSGANVLTF. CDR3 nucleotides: TGTGCCAGCTCATTAACCAGGTCGGGGTCTGGGGCCAACGTCCTGACTTTC. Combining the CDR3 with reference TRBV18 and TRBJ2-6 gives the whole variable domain NAGVMQNPRHLVRRRGQEARLRCSPMKGHSHVYWYRQLPEEGLKFMVYLQKENIIDESGMPKERFSAEFPKEGPSILRIQQVVRGDSAAYFCASSLTRSGSGANVLTFGAGSRLTVL.

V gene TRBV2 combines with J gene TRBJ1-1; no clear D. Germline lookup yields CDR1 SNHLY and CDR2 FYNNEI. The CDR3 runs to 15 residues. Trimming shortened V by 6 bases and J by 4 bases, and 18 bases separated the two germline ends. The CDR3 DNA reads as TGTGCCAGCAGCGGTTCAGGTTCCTGGGGCACTGAAGCTTTCTTT. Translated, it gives CASSGSGSWGTEAFF.

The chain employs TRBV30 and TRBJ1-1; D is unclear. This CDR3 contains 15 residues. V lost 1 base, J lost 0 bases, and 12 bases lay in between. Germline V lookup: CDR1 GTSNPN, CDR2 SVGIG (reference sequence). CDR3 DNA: TGTGCCTGGAGTGACCCCTTCCCGATGAACACTGAAGCTTTCTTT. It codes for CAWSDPFPMNTEAFF.

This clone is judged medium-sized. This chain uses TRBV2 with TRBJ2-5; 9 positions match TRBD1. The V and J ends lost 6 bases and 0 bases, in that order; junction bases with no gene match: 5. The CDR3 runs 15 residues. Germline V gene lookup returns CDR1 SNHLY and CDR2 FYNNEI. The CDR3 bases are TGTGCCAGCAGCGACGGGACAGGGTACCAAGAGACCCAGTACTTC. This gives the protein CASSDGTGYQETQYF.

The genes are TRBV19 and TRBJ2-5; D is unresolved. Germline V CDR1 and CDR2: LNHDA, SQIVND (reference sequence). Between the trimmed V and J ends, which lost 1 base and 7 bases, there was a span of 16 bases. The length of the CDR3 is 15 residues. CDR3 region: CASSIGGVQDMTQYF. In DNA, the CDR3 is TGTGCCAGTAGTATAGGTGGGGTTCAAGATATGACCCAGTACTTC. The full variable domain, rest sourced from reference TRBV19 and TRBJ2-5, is DGGITQSPKYLFRKEGQNVTLSCEQNLNHDAMYWYRQDPGQGLRLIYYSQIVNDFQKGDIAEGYSVSREKKESFPLTVTSAQKNPTAFYLCASSIGGVQDMTQYFGPGTRLLVL.

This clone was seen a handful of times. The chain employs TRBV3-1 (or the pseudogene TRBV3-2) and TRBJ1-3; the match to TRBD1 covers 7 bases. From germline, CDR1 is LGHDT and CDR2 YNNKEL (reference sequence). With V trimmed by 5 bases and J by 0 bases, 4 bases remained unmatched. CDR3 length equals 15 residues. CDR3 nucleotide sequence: TGTGCCAGCAGCGAAACAGGGGCCTCTGGAAACACCATATATTTT. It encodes CASSETGASGNTIYF.

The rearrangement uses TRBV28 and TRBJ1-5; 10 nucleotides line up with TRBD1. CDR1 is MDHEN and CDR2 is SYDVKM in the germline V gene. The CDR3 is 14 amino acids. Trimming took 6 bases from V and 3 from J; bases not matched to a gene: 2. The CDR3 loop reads CASRDRGVNQPQHF. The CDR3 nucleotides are TGTGCCAGCAGGGACAGGGGGGTCAATCAGCCCCAGCATTTT.

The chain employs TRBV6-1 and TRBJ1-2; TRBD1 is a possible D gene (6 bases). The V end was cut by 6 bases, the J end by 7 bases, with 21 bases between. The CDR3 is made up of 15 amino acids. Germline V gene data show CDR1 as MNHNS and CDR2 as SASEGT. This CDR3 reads CASSYPGQPSGGYTF. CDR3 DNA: TGTGCCAGCAGCTACCCTGGACAGCCGTCGGGTGGCTACACCTTC.

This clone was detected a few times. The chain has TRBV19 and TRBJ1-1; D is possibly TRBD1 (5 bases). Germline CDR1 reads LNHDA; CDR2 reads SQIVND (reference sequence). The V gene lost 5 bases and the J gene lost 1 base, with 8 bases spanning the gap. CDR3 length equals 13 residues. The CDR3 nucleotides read TGTGCCAGTAGTTTCACAGGGAACACTGAAGCTTTCTTT. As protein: CASSFTGNTEAFF. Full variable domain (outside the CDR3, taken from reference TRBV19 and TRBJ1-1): DGGITQSPKYLFRKEGQNVTLSCEQNLNHDAMYWYRQDPGQGLRLIYYSQIVNDFQKGDIAEGYSVSREKKESFPLTVTSAQKNPTAFYLCASSFTGNTEAFFGQGTRLTVV.

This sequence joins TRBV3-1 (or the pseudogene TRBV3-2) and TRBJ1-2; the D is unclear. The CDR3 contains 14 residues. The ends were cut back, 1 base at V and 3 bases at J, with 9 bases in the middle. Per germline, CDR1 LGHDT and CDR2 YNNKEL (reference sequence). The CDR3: CASSQGAWDYGYTF. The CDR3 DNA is TGTGCCAGCAGCCAAGGTGCGTGGGACTATGGCTACACCTTC.

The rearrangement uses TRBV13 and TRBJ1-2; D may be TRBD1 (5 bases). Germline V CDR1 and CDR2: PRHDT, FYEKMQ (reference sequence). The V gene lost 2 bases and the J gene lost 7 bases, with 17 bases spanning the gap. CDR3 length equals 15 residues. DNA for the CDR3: TGTGCCAGCAGCTTAAACGGCAGGCAGGGCGGTGGCTACACCTTC. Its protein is CASSLNGRQGGGYTF.

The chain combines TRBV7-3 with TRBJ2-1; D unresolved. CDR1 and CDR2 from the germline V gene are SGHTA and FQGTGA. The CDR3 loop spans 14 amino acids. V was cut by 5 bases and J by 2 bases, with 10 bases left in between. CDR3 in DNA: TGTGCCAGCAGCCCCACTGGTACCTACAATGAGCAGTTCTTC. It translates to CASSPTGTYNEQFF. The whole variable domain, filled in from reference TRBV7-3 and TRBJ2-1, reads GAGVSQTPSNKVTEKGKYVELRCDPISGHTALYWYRQSLGQGPEFLIYFQGTGAADDSGLPNDRFFAVRPEGSVSTLKIQRTERGDSAVYLCASSPTGTYNEQFFGPGTRLTVL.

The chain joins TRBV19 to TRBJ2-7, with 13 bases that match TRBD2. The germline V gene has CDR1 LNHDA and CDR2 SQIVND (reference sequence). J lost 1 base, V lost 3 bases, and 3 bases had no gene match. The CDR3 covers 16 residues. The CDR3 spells CASSIVTSGGSYEQYF. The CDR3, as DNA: TGTGCCAGTAGTATTGTGACTAGCGGGGGGTCCTACGAGCAGTACTTC.

The CDR3 here is CASSGKGATNEKLFF. As DNA, the CDR3 is TGTGCCAGCAGTGGAAAGGGGGCAACTAATGAAAAACTGTTTTTT. The rearrangement uses TRBV2 and TRBJ1-4; a weak D match, TRBD1 (6 bases). V shed 4 bases and J shed 0 bases, with 9 bases lying between them. This CDR3 spans 15 amino acids. Germline V gives CDR1 SNHLY, CDR2 FYNNEI.

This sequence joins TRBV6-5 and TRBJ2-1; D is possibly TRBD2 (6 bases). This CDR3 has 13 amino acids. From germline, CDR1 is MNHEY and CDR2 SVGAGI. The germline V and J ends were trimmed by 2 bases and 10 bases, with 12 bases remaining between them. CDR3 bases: TGTGCCAGCAGTTACGCGCGGGGAGAAGAGCAGTTCTTC. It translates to CASSYARGEEQFF.

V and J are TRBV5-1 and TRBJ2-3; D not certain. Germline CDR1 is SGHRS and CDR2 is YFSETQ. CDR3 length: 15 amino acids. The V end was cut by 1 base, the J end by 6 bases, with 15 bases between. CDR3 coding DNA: TGCGCCAGCAGCTTGTCCTCCCCAAACGTGGATACGCAGTATTTT. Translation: CASSLSSPNVDTQYF.

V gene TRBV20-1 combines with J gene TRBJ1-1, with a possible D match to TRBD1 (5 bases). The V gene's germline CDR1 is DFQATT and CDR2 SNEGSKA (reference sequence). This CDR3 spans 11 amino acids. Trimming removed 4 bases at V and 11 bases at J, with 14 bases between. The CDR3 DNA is TGCAGTGCTACAGTAGGGGCAGGGGCTTTCTTT. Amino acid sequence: CSATVGAGAFF.